The 15 T cell receptor beta chains below were found in one sample sequenced in a study of blood T cell repertoires in COVID-19. Measured with immunoSEQ multiplex PCR; TCRdb has only the in-frame clones, and not every one. The sample shows fewer than 600,000 clones, 88% of them seen only once. The material sequenced was PBMCs or T cells enriched from blood (not recorded which). The receptors originated from a woman between 40 and 50 years old who had recovered from COVID-19.

In its sample, this clone was seen a few times. This chain joins TRBV7-2 and TRBJ2-1; a possible D gene is TRBD2 (6 bases). The V end lost 4 bases, the J end lost 5 bases, and 15 bases lay between the germline ends. Germline CDR1 reads SGHTA; CDR2 reads FQGNSA. CDR3 size: 15 residues. CDR3 coding DNA: TGTGCCAGCAGCTCCCCTGCGGGACTCCACAATGAGCAGTTCTTC. Amino acid sequence: CASSSPAGLHNEQFF.

This chain connects TRBV3-1 (or the pseudogene TRBV3-2) to TRBJ2-3; no firm D call. Germline assignment: CDR1 LGHDT and CDR2 YNNKEL (reference sequence). V lost 3 bases and J lost 4, with 5 bases in between. This CDR3 spans 12 amino acids. CDR3 loop: CASSHYSDTQYF. The CDR3 DNA reads as TGTGCCAGCAGCCATTACTCAGATACGCAGTATTTT.

The rearrangement joins TRBV27 to TRBJ2-3; 11 positions match TRBD1. V shed 6 bases, J shed 6 bases, and the junction held 8 bases outside the gene matches. This CDR3 has 15 amino acids. The germline CDR1 and CDR2 sequences are MNHEY and SMNVEV (reference sequence). CDR3 residues: CASSSSGTGGDTQYF. CDR3 DNA sequence: TGTGCCAGCAGCTCCTCCGGGACAGGGGGGGATACGCAGTATTTT.

The CDR3 protein is CASSPGGANTEAFF. Written as DNA, the CDR3 is TGTGCCAGCAGCCCCGGCGGGGCGAACACTGAAGCTTTCTTT. The V and J genes are TRBV9 and TRBJ1-1, with D perhaps TRBD1 (5 bases). V dropped 4 bases and J dropped 1 base, with 11 bases sitting between them. The CDR3 runs 14 residues. The germline V gene has CDR1 SGDLS and CDR2 YYNGEE.

The chain carries TRBV5-4 and TRBJ2-3; tentative D call: TRBD2 (5 bases). The CDR3 consists of 15 residues. Per germline, CDR1 SGHNT and CDR2 YYREEE (reference sequence). V lost 4 bases, J lost 5 bases, and 17 bases lay in between. This CDR3 is CASSPDKGVLDTQYF. The DNA of the CDR3 is TGTGCCAGCAGCCCGGATAAGGGAGTGTTAGATACGCAGTATTTT.

This chain uses TRBV19 with TRBJ1-2, with 7 bases identical to TRBD1. Germline V gene data show CDR1 as LNHDA and CDR2 as SQIVND (reference sequence). The CDR3 sequence is 18 residues long. Trimming at V came to 6 bases and at J to 0 bases, leaving 16 bases not matched to a gene. CDR3 region: CASSRRPTGTATNYGYTF. The CDR3 DNA reads as TGTGCCAGTAGCCGGCGCCCTACCGGGACAGCGACTAACTATGGCTACACCTTC.

The chain carries TRBV7-6 and TRBJ2-2; TRBD2 matches 9 bases. CDR1 is SGHVS and CDR2 is FNYEAQ in the germline V gene. V dropped 3 bases and J dropped 5; count of bases not matched to a gene: 7. CDR3 length: 16 residues. CDR3 sequence: CASSFLAGEETGELFF. CDR3 coding DNA: TGTGCCAGCAGCTTCTTAGCGGGAGAAGAAACCGGGGAGCTGTTTTTT.

The rearrangement uses TRBV19 and TRBJ2-2, with 7 bases identical to TRBD2. With V trimmed by 5 bases and J by 5 bases, 8 bases remained unmatched. Germline values: CDR1 LNHDA, CDR2 SQIVND (reference sequence). The CDR3 loop spans 15 amino acids. CDR3 in amino acids: CASSSAGVITGELFF. CDR3 sequence (DNA): TGTGCCAGTAGTTCGGCGGGAGTAATTACCGGGGAGCTGTTTTTT.

The chain links TRBV6-2 or TRBV6-3 to TRBJ2-7; possibly TRBD2 for D (6 bases). Looked up from germline, CDR1 is MNHEY and CDR2 is SVGEGT. Trimming stripped 0 bases from V and 3 bases from J, with 21 bases between. The CDR3 loop spans 18 amino acids. CDR3 nucleotides: TGTGCCAGCAGTTACTCGACGGCGGACGGGAGTTCCCTCTACGAGCAGTACTTC. Its translation is CASSYSTADGSSLYEQYF.

This chain connects TRBV7-8 to TRBJ1-1; D possibly corresponds to TRBD1 (6 bases). Trimming removed 2 bases from V and 7 bases from J, with 26 bases in between. Germline CDR1 reads SGHVS; CDR2 reads FQNEAQ. This CDR3 has 18 residues. Written as DNA, the CDR3 is TGTGCCAGCAGCTTACGGGGGGAAGCGGGAACGACAGGAGATGAAGCTTTCTTT. Amino acids: CASSLRGEAGTTGDEAFF.

This clone was counted once. The rearrangement joins TRBV5-1 to TRBJ2-1; TRBD2 matches at 7 bases. J gave up 7 bases and V 0 bases, and 7 bases lay outside the gene matches. This CDR3 is built from 15 residues. The germline gives CDR1 SGHRS, CDR2 YFSETQ. CDR3 in amino acids: CASSLDGGNGNEQFF. In nucleotides, the CDR3 is TGCGCCAGCAGCTTGGACGGGGGGAACGGGAATGAGCAGTTCTTC.

V is TRBV7-2 and J is TRBJ2-7, with 9 bases lining up with TRBD1. V lost 3 bases and J lost 2; bases outside the gene matches: 5. Looked up from germline, CDR1 is SGHTA and CDR2 is FQGNSA. There are 15 residues in the CDR3. The CDR3 is CASSLDGTGPYEQYF. The CDR3 nucleotides read TGTGCCAGCAGCTTGGACGGGACAGGGCCCTACGAGCAGTACTTC.

The chain links TRBV19 to TRBJ1-2; 8 nucleotides line up with TRBD1. Germline CDR1 reads LNHDA; CDR2 reads SQIVND (reference sequence). The CDR3 spans 14 residues. V shed 6 bases, J shed 8 bases, and the junction held 11 bases outside the gene matches. The CDR3 loop is CASRGVTGARGYTF. The DNA for the CDR3 is TGTGCCAGTAGGGGGGTGACAGGGGCTCGAGGCTACACCTTC.

J is TRBJ2-3 and V is TRBV5-1, with TRBD2 matching 7 bases. Germline trimming cut 0 bases from V and 2 bases from J; bases unmatched to any gene: 6. The CDR3 totals 16 residues. The germline CDR1 and CDR2 sequences are SGHRS and YFSETQ. CDR3 DNA: TGCGCCAGCAGCTTGGAAAGCGGGACCCACACAGATACGCAGTATTTT. Encoded protein: CASSLESGTHTDTQYF. The whole variable domain, remainder taken from reference TRBV5-1 and TRBJ2-3, is KAGVTQTPRYLIKTRGQQVTLSCSPISGHRSVSWYQQTPGQGLQFLFEYFSETQRNKGNFPGRFSGRQFSNSRSEMNVSTLELGDSALYLCASSLESGTHTDTQYFGPGTRLTVL.

The chain combines TRBV12-3 or TRBV12-4 with TRBJ1-2; D is possibly TRBD1 (6 bases). Deletions cut 5 bases from V and 7 bases from J, with 14 bases between. CDR3 length: 13 amino acids. CDR3 protein: CASSAQGYSGYTF. CDR3 nucleotide sequence: TGTGCCAGCAGTGCTCAGGGGTACTCTGGCTACACCTTC.